This T cell receptor (beta chain) was retrieved from a study of technical replicates of blood from a handful of donors. Trimming removed 1 base from V and 9 bases from J; junction bases left unmatched: 5. The CDR3 is 16 residues long. CDR1 and CDR2 from the germline V gene are SGHVS and FQNEAQ. TCRdb's copy holds only in-frame clones and misses some; the assay was immunoSEQ multiplex PCR. Of approximately 76,000 clones in the sample, just over 85% were seen once. The receptor comes from a human donor in good health. Some clones in this sample may be carry-over from other donors' samples. The sequenced sample consisted of PBMCs. The rearrangement uses TRBV7-8 and TRBJ1-6, with 11 bases fitting TRBD1. The CDR3 is CASSLDWTGGRSPLHF. CDR3 DNA: TGTGCCAGCAGCTTAGACTGGACAGGGGGCCGTTCACCCCTCCACTTT.